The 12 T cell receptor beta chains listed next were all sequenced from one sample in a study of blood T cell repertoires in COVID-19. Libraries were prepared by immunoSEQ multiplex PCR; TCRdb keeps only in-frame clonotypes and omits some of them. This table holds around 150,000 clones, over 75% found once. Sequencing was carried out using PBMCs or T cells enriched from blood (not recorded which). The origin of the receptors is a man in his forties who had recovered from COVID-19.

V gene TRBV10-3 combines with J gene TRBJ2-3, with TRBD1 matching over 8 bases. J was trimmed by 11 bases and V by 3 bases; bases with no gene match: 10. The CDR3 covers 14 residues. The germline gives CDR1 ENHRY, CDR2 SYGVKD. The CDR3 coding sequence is TGTGCCATCAGTGATTCTACAAGGGACAGGAAGCAGTATTTT. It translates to CAISDSTRDRKQYF.

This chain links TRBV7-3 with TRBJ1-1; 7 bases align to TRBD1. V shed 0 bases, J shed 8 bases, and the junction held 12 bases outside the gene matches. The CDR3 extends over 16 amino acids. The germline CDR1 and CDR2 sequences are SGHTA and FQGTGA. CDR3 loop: CASSLTGTVPPWEAFF. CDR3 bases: TGTGCCAGCAGCTTAACGGGGACAGTCCCCCCGTGGGAAGCTTTCTTT.

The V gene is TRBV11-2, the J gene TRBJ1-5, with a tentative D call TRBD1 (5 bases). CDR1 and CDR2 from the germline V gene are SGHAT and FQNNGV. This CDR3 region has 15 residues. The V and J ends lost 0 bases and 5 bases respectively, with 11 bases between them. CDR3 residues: CASSLDGARDQPQHF. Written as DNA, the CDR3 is TGTGCCAGCAGCTTAGATGGGGCAAGGGATCAGCCCCAGCATTTT.

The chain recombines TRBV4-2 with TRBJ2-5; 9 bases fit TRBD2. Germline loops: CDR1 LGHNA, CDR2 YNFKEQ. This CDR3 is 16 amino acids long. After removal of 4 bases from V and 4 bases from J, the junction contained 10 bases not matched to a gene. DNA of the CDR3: TGTGCCAGCAGCCGCGAGCGGGGGGCCGGAGGAGAGACCCAGTACTTC. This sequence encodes CASSRERGAGGETQYF.

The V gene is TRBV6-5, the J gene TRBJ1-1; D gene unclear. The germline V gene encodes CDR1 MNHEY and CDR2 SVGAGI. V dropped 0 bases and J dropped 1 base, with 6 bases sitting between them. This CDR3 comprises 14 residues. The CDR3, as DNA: TGTGCCAGCAGTTACTCACAGCAGAACACTGAAGCTTTCTTT. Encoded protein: CASSYSQQNTEAFF.

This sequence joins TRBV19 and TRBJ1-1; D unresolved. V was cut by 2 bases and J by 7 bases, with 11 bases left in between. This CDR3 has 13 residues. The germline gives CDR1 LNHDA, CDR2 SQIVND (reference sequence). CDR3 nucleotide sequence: TGTGCCAGTAGTATATTTGGACTTGATGAAGCTTTCTTT. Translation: CASSIFGLDEAFF.

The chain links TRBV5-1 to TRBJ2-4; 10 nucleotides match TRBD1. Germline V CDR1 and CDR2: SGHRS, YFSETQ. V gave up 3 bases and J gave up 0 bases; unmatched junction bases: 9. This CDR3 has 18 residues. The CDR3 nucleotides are TGCGCCAGCAGCTCCGGGACAGGGGACATAATAGCCAAAAACATTCAGTACTTC. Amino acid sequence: CASSSGTGDIIAKNIQYF.

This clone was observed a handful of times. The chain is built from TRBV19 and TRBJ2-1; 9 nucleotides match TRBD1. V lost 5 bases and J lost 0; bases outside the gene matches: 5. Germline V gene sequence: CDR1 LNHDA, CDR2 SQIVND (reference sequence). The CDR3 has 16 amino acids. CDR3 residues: CASSSGTGFSYNEQFF. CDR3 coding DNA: TGTGCCAGTAGTTCCGGGACAGGGTTCTCCTACAATGAGCAGTTCTTC.

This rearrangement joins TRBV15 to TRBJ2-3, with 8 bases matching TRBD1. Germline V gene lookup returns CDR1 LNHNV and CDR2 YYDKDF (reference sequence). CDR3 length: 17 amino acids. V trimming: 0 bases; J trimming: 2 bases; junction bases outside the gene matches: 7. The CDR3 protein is CATSREAPGGPTDTQYF. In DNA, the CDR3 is TGTGCCACCAGCAGAGAGGCCCCAGGGGGCCCCACAGATACGCAGTATTTT.

The CDR3: CASTVQGKDTQYF. In DNA, the CDR3 is TGCGCCAGCACCGTGCAGGGGAAAGATACGCAGTATTTT. The chain is built from TRBV5-1 and TRBJ2-3; a possible D gene is TRBD1 (6 bases). Trimming left V 6 bases short and J 5 bases short, with 13 bases between. The CDR3 covers 13 residues. The germline gives CDR1 SGHRS, CDR2 YFSETQ.

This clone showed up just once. The CDR3 loop reads CASSDDRTLFSGYTF. The CDR3 region has the DNA TGTGCCAGCAGTGATGACAGAACGCTCTTCTCTGGCTACACCTTC. The chain combines TRBV6-4 with TRBJ1-2, with D perhaps matching TRBD1 (5 bases). V gave up 3 bases and J gave up 7 bases, with 18 bases separating them. This CDR3 contains 15 residues. Germline V lookup: CDR1 MRHNA, CDR2 SNTAGT.

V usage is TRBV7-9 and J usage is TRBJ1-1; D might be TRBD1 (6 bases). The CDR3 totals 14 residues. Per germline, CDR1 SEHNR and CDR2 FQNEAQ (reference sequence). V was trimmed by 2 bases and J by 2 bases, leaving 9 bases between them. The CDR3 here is CASSLTGINTEAFF. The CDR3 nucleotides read TGTGCCAGCAGCTTAACAGGGATCAACACTGAAGCTTTCTTT.